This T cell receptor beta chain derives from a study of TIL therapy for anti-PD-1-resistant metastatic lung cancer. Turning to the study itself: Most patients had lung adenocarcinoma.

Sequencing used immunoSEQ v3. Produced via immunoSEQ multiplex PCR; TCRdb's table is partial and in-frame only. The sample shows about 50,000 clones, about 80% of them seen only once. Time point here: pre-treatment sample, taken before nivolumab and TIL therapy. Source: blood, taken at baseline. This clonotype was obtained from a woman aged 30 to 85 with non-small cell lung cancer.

The CDR3 sequence is CASRTQFSNEQFF. CDR3 DNA: TGTGCCAGCAGAACACAATTCTCCAATGAGCAGTTCTTC. J is TRBJ2-1 and V is TRBV2; D uncertain. The ends were cut back, 6 bases at V and 6 bases at J, with 12 bases in the middle. The CDR3 consists of 13 residues. The germline V gene has CDR1 SNHLY and CDR2 FYNNEI.